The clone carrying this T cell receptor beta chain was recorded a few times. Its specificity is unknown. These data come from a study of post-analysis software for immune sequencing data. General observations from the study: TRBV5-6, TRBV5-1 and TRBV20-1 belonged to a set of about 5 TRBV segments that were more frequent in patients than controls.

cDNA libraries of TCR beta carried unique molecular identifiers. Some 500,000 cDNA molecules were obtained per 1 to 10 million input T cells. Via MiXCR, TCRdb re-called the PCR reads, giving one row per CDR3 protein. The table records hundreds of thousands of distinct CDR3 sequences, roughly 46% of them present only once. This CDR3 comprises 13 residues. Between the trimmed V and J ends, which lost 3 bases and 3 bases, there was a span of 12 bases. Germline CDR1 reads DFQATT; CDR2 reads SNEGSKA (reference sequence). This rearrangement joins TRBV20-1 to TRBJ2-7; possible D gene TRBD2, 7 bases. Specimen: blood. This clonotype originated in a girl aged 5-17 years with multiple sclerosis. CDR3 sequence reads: CSARSGTNYEQYF. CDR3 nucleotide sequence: TGCAGTGCTAGGAGCGGGACAAACTACGAGCAGTACTTC.